This TCR beta chain was obtained from a study of monozygotic twins with inflammatory bowel disease. This CDR3 region has 14 residues. Germline V gives CDR1 SEHNR, CDR2 FQNEAQ (reference sequence). TCRdb reprocessed the 5' RACE reads and stores each CDR3 protein as one record, lacking DNA. Its listing shows 120,000 to 150,000 distinct CDR3 sequences. The sample was blood. This chain uses TRBV7-9 with TRBJ2-3; no DNA is available, so the TRBD2 call from TCRdb remains unchecked. The sequence came from a human donor with ulcerative colitis or Crohn's disease, or a healthy co-twin of an affected twin (not recorded which). This CDR3 reads CASSLRGALDTQYF.